This record covers a single T cell receptor (beta chain). Its antigen is still unknown. The entry originates in a study of cytotoxic CD8 clonotypes in ibrutinib-treated CLL. The study, taken as a whole, reports: Clonality increased at ibrutinib response, then returned toward baseline at progression.

The data were produced by immunoSEQ multiplex PCR, yet TCRdb's version contains in-frame clones alone and is incomplete. This sample has 45,000 or so clones, with roughly 57% found just once. Germline CDR1 is SNHLY and CDR2 is FYNNEI. Trimming took 6 bases from V and 7 from J, leaving 13 bases between them. The CDR3 consists of 12 residues. The clonotype originates from a human donor with chronic lymphocytic leukemia. V is TRBV2 and J is TRBJ2-7; D possibly uses TRBD1 or TRBD2 (5 bases each). Specimen: PBMCs, collected after 24 months of ibrutinib treatment. CDR3 nucleotide sequence: TGTGCCAGCAGGGGACCAGGCTGGGAGCAGTACTTC. Translating it yields CASRGPGWEQYF.